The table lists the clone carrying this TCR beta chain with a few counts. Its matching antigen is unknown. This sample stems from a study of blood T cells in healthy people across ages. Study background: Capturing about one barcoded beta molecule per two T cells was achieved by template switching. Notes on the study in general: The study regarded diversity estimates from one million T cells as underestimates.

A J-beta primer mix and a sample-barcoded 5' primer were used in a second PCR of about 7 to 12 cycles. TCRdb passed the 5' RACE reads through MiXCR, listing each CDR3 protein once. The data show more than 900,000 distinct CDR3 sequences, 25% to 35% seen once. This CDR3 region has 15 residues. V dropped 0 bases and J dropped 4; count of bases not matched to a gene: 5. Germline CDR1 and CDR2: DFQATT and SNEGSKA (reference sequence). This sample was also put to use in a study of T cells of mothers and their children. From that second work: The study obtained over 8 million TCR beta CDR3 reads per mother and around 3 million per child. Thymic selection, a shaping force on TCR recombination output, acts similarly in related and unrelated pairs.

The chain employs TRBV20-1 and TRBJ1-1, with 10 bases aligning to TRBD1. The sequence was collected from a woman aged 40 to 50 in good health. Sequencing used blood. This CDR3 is CSARDPRTGGTEAFF. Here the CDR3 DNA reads TGCAGTGCTAGAGATCCCCGGACAGGGGGCACTGAAGCTTTCTTT.